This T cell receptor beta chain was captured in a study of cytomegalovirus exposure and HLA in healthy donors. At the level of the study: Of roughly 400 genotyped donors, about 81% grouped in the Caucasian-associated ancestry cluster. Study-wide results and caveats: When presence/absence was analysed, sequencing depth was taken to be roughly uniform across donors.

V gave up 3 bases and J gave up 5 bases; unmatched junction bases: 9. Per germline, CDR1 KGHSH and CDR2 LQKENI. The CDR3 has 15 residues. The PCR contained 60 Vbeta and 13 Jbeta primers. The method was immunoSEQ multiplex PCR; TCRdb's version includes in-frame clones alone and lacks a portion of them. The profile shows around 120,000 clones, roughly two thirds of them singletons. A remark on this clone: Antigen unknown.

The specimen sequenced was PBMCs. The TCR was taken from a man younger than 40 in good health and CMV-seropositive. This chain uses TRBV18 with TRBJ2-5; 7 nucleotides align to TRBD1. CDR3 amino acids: CASSPGTVTSETQYF. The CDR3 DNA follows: TGTGCCAGCTCACCCGGGACAGTAACCTCGGAGACCCAGTACTTC.